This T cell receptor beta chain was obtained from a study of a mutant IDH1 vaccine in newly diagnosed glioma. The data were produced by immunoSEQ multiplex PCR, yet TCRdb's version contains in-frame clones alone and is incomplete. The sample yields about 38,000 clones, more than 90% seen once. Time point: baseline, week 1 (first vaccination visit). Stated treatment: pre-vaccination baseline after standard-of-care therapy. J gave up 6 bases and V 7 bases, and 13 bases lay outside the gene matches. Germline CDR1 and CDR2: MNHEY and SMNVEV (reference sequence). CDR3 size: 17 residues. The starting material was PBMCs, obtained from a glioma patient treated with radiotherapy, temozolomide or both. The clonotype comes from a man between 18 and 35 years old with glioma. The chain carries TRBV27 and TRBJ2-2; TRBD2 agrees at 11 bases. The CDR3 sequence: CASTPLAGVKVSGELFF. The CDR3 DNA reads TGTGCCAGCACCCCACTAGCGGGAGTGAAAGTTTCCGGGGAGCTGTTTTTT.